This T cell receptor beta chain was observed in a study of Ad26.COV2.S vaccination and SARS-CoV-2 variants. Study-wide points: People who got the vaccine or the placebo had similar non-spike TCR breadth. Vaccinees displayed broader spike-specific TCR repertoires than placebo recipients. It was reported that spike-specific CD8+ and CD4+ T cell responses were substantially broad after vaccination.

The table came from immunoSEQ multiplex PCR; TCRdb's copy has only in-frame clones and leaves some out. The sample includes 350,000 to 550,000 clones, roughly nine tenths of them seen just once. Treatment: some 19 received Ad26.COV2.S at low or high dose, single or two shots; 5 received placebo; per-sample allocation not given. Sampling took place 63 days after the first vaccine or placebo injection. A Boston donor was an adult aged 18-55 years. As regards this clone: No antigen is known for it.

Trimming removed 2 bases at V and 5 bases at J, with 11 bases between. CDR1 and CDR2 from the germline V gene are PRHDT and FYEKMQ (reference sequence). The CDR3 contains 14 residues. The input for sequencing was peripheral blood, taken in a trial of Ad26.COV2.S vaccine versus placebo. This clonotype was sampled from a person between 18 and 59 years old who received the Ad26.COV2.S COVID-19 vaccine or a placebo. The chain links TRBV13 to TRBJ2-3, with a weak D call TRBD2 (7 bases). The CDR3 DNA sequence: TGTGCCAGCAGCTTATGGCGGGGGCAAGATACGCAGTATTTT. This sequence encodes CASSLWRGQDTQYF.